The clone carrying this T cell receptor beta chain was detected many times. Its target is not known. This specimen belongs to a study of blood T cells in healthy people across ages. Every sample gave at least 5.5 micrograms of total RNA when it was extracted. Study-wide results and limits: Age brought a roughly linear fall in TCR beta diversity measured per million T cells.

With 1 base removed from V and 6 bases from J, the gap between germline ends came to 13 bases. Germline V gene sequence: CDR1 SEHNR, CDR2 FQNEAQ (reference sequence). The CDR3 consists of 14 residues. Through a sample-barcoded 5' primer and a J-beta primer mix, a second PCR was run for roughly 7 to 12 cycles. Each sample yielded at least 2.5 million CDR3-containing paired-end reads. MiXCR, run by TCRdb on the 5' RACE reads, gives a single entry per CDR3 protein. The sample carries 750,000 to 950,000 distinct CDR3 sequences, under 35% recorded once. These sequences were also reported in another study, on T cells of mothers and their children. That study adds: Every mother produced more than 8 million TCR beta CDR3 reads, whereas every child provided several million.

The chain uses TRBV7-9 and TRBJ2-7; D uncertain. This sequence originates from a middle-aged woman in good health. Sequencing was carried out using blood. In nucleotides, the CDR3 is TGTGCCAGCAGCTTAGGGATTATGGGAACCGAGCAGTACTTC. Its protein is CASSLGIMGTEQYF.